The source of this TCR beta chain is a study of cytomegalovirus exposure and HLA in healthy donors (dated by TCRdb to 2016 to 2017). For the study in its entirety: In an earlier analysis of several hundred of the donors, 276 Gb of sequence data and 90 million to 130 million unique TCR beta sequences from approximately 180 million T cells were reported. An early release covering roughly 600 HLA-typed donors comprised roughly 300 gigabases of sequencing data and some 79 million unique TCR sequences. Of the approximately 400 genotyped donors, about 80% fell in the genetic ancestry cluster associated with self-reported Caucasian donors. The study was designed to test whether signatures of past pathogen exposure could be identified by cataloging public T cell receptors. The study used immunosequencing to profile the T cell repertoires of 666 subjects and linked those repertoires to cytomegalovirus serostatus. Besides the first cohort of roughly 640 subjects, a separate validation cohort made up of roughly 120 different subjects was used. To predict cytomegalovirus infection status, the study brought together high-throughput TCR immunosequencing, statistical association of individual TCRs with disease status, and machine learning. To study patterns of TCR occurrence, a later analysis re-analyzed previously published TCR beta repertoires from 700 or so donors and added high-resolution HLA genotyping. Rather than drawing on any new phenotypic data, the later analysis identified candidate immune exposures from TCR beta sequences and the way those sequences occurred across donors. An earlier analysis of 587 of the donors used high-throughput TCR beta sequencing to judge whether each TCR beta V gene segment behaved as functional or pseudogenic. Alongside the repertoire data, information on donor age, sex, ethnicity and CMV serostatus was compiled. Genome-wide SNP genotypes for about 55% of the roughly 670 donors were used in a later genetic analysis, which treated that subset as a discovery cohort. All discovery cohort repertoires had been generated using a single sequencing platform. HLA typing included class I and class II loci at four-digit resolution. Typing coverage differed by locus: A, B, C, DRB1 and DQB1 were typed in roughly 620-630 donors, DQA1 in 522, DPA1 in 600 to 610, and DPB1 in about 450. Because of strong linkage in the cohort, roughly five DR-DQ haplotypes were treated as single units for association and clustering. Across about 370 genotyped donors of the cohort, an average of about 240,000 unique TCR beta nucleotide sequences per donor were sequenced, and approximately 19% of those sequences were non-productive.

V loses 6 bases, J loses 5 bases, and the germline ends lie 20 bases apart. CDR1 and CDR2 are read off the germline V gene (reference sequence) as SEHNR and FQNEAQ. Reading from cysteine to phenylalanine, the CDR3 counts 16 amino acids. CDR3 DNA is the only sequence kept; it has 48 bases, read in frame from the first base. Library prep was done by the immunoSEQ multiplex PCR assay. A mixture of 60 forward primers for TCR Vbeta segments and 13 reverse primers for TCR Jbeta segments was used in the multiplex PCR. A multiplex PCR assay on genomic DNA amplified the CDR3 region of rearranged TCR beta genes. The Illumina HiSeq System was used to sequence the amplified TCR beta libraries as 87-base-pair reads. The paper's processing steps were these. A later analysis counted about 76 million unique TCR beta chains across the roughly 700 repertoires, and roughly 11 million of these chains were shared by at least two donors. Raw reads were error-corrected and collapsed into unique sequences with a nearest-neighbor algorithm that merged closely related sequences to remove PCR and sequencing errors. Alignment of CDR3 sequences to IMGT reference sequences was used to assign V, D and J gene segments. For a sequence to be retained, a match of at least six nucleotides was required to both a V gene segment and a J gene segment. A rearrangement counted as productive if the CDR3 had no stop codons and remained in frame with V and J, and every other rearrangement counted as non-productive. CDR3 was defined according to IMGT convention as the region running from the second conserved V-encoded cysteine to the conserved J-encoded phenylalanine. In an earlier analysis of approximately 590 of the donors, sequences lacking an unambiguous match to a single V gene segment were excluded. In an earlier analysis of 587 of the donors, V segments were called functional above 56.7% productive rearrangements and were called segregating when the between-donor standard deviation exceeded 5%. To diagnose cytomegalovirus status from the catalog of TCR beta chain sequences, a statistical classification framework was built. A later analysis assigned V and J genes by comparing TCR nucleotide sequences with IMGT/GENE-DB human TR gene sequences. The TCRdist pipeline was used in a later analysis to assign CDR3 sequences and most-parsimonious VDJ recombination scenarios. In a later analysis, each TCR beta chain was defined by its CDR3 amino acid sequence together with its V-gene family, and reads without a unique V-gene family were excluded. To address suspected cross-contamination and a sequencing artifact, a later analysis removed over 500 highly shared, low-generation-probability nucleotide sequences. For each public chain, a later analysis derived a clonal expansion index from normalized ranks of inferred template counts within each repertoire. In a later analysis, generation probabilities were computed using a VDJ recombination model fitted to out-of-frame rearrangements, and the results were checked against IGoR. A later analysis scored TCR-TCR, TCR-HLA and TCR-CMV co-occurrence with hypergeometric tests, applying a repertoire-size bias correction to TCR pairs. In a later analysis, false discovery rates were estimated by permuting HLA or CMV assignments 20 times. In a later analysis, co-occurring TCRs were grouped using DBSCAN, with TCRdist sequence similarity added in when clustering inside HLA-allele-positive subsets. Repertoires with fewer than 30,000 or more than 120,000 public chains were left out of co-occurrence clustering, as were about five repertoires with anomalous nucleotide sharing. TCRdb mirrors the immuneACCESS table, restricted to in-frame sequences. Some clones are absent from its copies; in checked studies, under half trace to an unresolved V gene, and the reason for the others is unknown. V, J and clone size are taken as reported in that table, and D and trimming were inferred from the DNA itself. The sample table lists 73,000 or so clones, more than 80% of them with a count of one. Clones ranked in the top ten supply roughly 6.8% of the sample.

Broader findings and caveats from the paper: In an earlier analysis of several hundred of the donors, most TCR beta V segments were observed in productive rearrangements about 87% or about 30% of the time, broadly matching IMGT annotations. Most TCR sequences were observed very rarely across donors, whereas some public TCRs were present in many individuals. In this cohort, only TCR beta chains were sequenced, and detectable features were limited by the absence of alpha or paired-chain data. A further reported finding was that TCR beta sequences accurately predicted the HLA-A and HLA-B alleles for most subjects in the first cohort. In a later analysis, TCR association rates were found to vary across HLA loci, with the most associated TCRs seen for DRB1 alleles and the fewest for HLA-C alleles. A cluster of highly shared sequence variants was judged likely to be a technical artifact of the sequencing pipeline. V-gene and J-gene trimming of TCR beta chains was associated with a missense DCLRE1C variant in a later genetic analysis, and the association was replicated in an independent cohort. It was suggested by the authors that the approach could potentially be generalized to other disease states and immunological phenotypes. Linkage disequilibrium might explain the correlated functional status among segregating V segments, but an unknown experimental factor could not be excluded. In vitro tests confirmed that three of the cytomegalovirus-associated TCR beta chains recognize cytomegalovirus antigens. According to a later genetic analysis, donors in an Asian-associated ancestry cluster had fewer N-insertions in productive TCRs than the roughly 670-donor mean. Because counts were too low, roughly 17 rarely observed V segments, including chromosome 9 orphons, were left out of the earlier analysis of 500 to 750 of the donors. At a false discovery rate of 0.05, a later analysis linked roughly 17,000 TCR beta sequences to specific HLA alleles. Roughly uniform sequencing depth across donors was assumed in presence/absence analyses, although this assumption may not hold. Because HLA typing was missing for some donors at each locus, association tests included only the typed subset. A later analysis found that HLA-associated TCR beta chains were more clonally expanded and had lower generation probabilities than equally common non-associated chains. The 87-base-pair reads could not distinguish some IMGT-functional V segments, including TRBV6-2 and TRBV6-3, so those segments were excluded. In a later analysis, most CMV-associated TCR beta chains were found to appear HLA-restricted, with HLA associations seemingly driven largely by CMV exposure. The classifier was reported to diagnose cytomegalovirus status with high specificity and sensitivity in both the original and validation cohorts. Strong co-occurrence of HLA alleles, especially DR and DQ, made assigning TCR associations to individual alleles difficult. For the cohort, immune exposure information was limited to CMV serostatus. In the study, around 150 TCR beta chains were listed as associated with cytomegalovirus. A later analysis reported that several top co-occurrence clusters appeared linked to parvovirus B19, influenza, CMV and Epstein-Barr virus.

In total, roughly 670 healthy bone marrow donors made up the cohort. At the time of sampling, every cohort member was nominally healthy, though immune exposures that went unrecorded were likely present. CMV serostatus was recorded as positive for about 300 and negative for about 55% of the roughly 700 cohort members, whereas no CMV serostatus was recorded for the donor in question. Each donor provided a peripheral blood sample, and peripheral blood mononuclear cells were used for TCR beta sequencing. The Qiagen DNeasy Blood Extraction Kit was used to extract genomic DNA from the blood cell samples. Concerning this clone: No cognate antigen has been identified for it. No much larger clonotype is one base removed from it; base qualities were not supplied.

Recombination connected TRBV7-9 to TRBJ2-1, and possibly TRBD1, on 6 matching bases. The sequence came from a human donor in good health. Sequencing was carried out using PBMCs. The DNA sequence is TGTGCCAGCAGAAAAGGACGTCAGGGGTGGAACAATGAGCAGTTCTTC. Translated, it gives CASRKGRQGWNNEQFF.